This T cell receptor beta chain stems from a study of beta chain features in type 1 diabetes. Notes on the study in general: Shorter templates might be favored by PCR, equally in patients and controls. Type 1 diabetes patients had VDJ junctions that carried fewer insertions and more deletions.

The entirety of the isolated RNA underwent reverse transcription, so expressed TCRB transcripts were sequenced. Sequencing was performed with immunoSEQ multiplex PCR; in TCRdb, only in-frame clones are kept and a portion is missing. The data contain roughly 250,000 clones, about 9.3% of them singletons. This clone has just a few counts. Its matching antigen is unknown. Unmatched junction bases numbered 3, after V lost 0 bases and J lost 3 bases. The CDR3 covers 14 residues. CDR1 is GTSNPN, CDR2 SVGIG, per germline (reference sequence). Sequencing was carried out using naive CD4+ T cells from blood. The chain couples TRBV30 to TRBJ2-7; 9 bases are shared with TRBD2. This TCR derives from a woman aged 18-30 years in good health. The CDR3 here is CAWSVASGNYEQYF. The CDR3 DNA is TGTGCCTGGAGTGTGGCTAGCGGGAACTACGAGCAGTACTTC. Variable domain in full (rest from reference TRBV30 and TRBJ2-7): SQTIHQWPATLVQPVGSPLSLECTVEGTSNPNLYWYRQAAGRGLQLLFYSVGIGQISSEVPQNLSASRPQDRQFILSSKKLLLSDSGFYLCAWSVASGNYEQYFGPGTRLTVT.